This T cell receptor beta chain is from a study of blood T cell repertoires in COVID-19. The wider study: Sites across the United States, Italy and Spain contributed samples from acute and convalescent COVID-19. PBMCs, B-cell-depleted T cells, or T cells provided the cDNA or gDNA that made up the material.

This CDR3 is built from 14 residues. Germline CDR1 LNHDA, CDR2 SQIVND (reference sequence). V was trimmed by 5 bases and J by 9 bases, leaving 14 bases between them. Profiled with immunoSEQ multiplex PCR; TCRdb holds only in-frame clones, not every one. The sample has about 190,000 clones, almost 90% seen once. The sequence was collected from a man aged 18 to 29 with active or convalescent COVID-19. Source material: peripheral blood. The V call is TRBV19, the J call TRBJ1-6, with D perhaps matching TRBD1 (5 bases). In nucleotides, the CDR3 is TGTGCCAGTAGTCTCGGGACTCGGCTTTCACCCCTCCACTTT. Translating it yields CASSLGTRLSPLHF.